This T cell receptor beta chain came from a study of T cell clonality in common variable immunodeficiency. Here immunoSEQ multiplex PCR was the method, and the copy in TCRdb shows in-frame clones only, minus some. This sample has tens of thousands of clones and no singletons, with about 29% in the ten largest. Only a few counts were recorded for this clone. What it binds is not known. The observed sequence ends 3 residues before the CDR3 terminus, with the missing tail filled in from the germline J gene. The same CDR3 also results from other DNA sequences found in this sample. The ends were cut back, 3 bases at V and 2 bases at J, with 10 bases in the middle. The CDR3 consists of 14 residues. Germline V gene sequence: CDR1 SEHNR, CDR2 FQNEAQ (reference sequence). Study findings and constraints: Reportedly, TCR beta sequences from common variable immunodeficiency showed fewer deletions and N-nucleotide insertions.

This chain uses TRBV7-9 with TRBJ1-1; D perhaps matches TRBD1 (6 bases). This receptor was identified in a human donor with common variable immunodeficiency. What was sequenced was peripheral blood mononuclear cells. Incomplete CDR3 DNA: TGTGCCAGCAGCTTGGACAGACTAAACACTGAA. Protein: CASSLDRLNTE. The whole CDR3 protein is CASSLDRLNTEAFF.